The clone carrying this TCR beta chain occurred many times. Library construction for TCR beta used iRepertoire HTBI primers and Arm-PCR of CDR3 regions. TCRdb re-derived calls from the multiplex PCR reads in MiXCR, one entry per CDR3 protein. The sample contains around 460,000 distinct CDR3 sequences, around a fifth of which appear only once. The data derive from a study of regulatory T cells in long-lasting Graves disease. Time point specified: persistent/refractory GD, antithyroid drugs over 5 years with positive TRAb. RNA isolated from PBMCs was used to make the TCR library. Peripheral blood, at nine milliliters, went into EDTA tubes. Germline CDR1 ENHRY, CDR2 SYGVKD. V shed 6 bases and J 0 bases; nucleotides not matched to a gene: 9. The CDR3 runs 17 residues.

This clonotype was sampled from a female donor with Graves disease. V and J are TRBV10-3 and TRBJ2-7, with 12 positions matching TRBD1. Specimen: peripheral blood mononuclear cells (PBMCs), collected when the disease was refractory, from a patient treated with antithyroid drugs. CDR3 in amino acids: CAIRAGTGGNLSYEQYF. As DNA, the CDR3 is TGTGCCATCAGGGCCGGGACAGGGGGCAACCTCTCCTACGAGCAGTACTTC.